This entry lists 23 T cell receptor beta chains sequenced from one sample in a study of blood T cells in healthy people across ages. A sample-barcoded 5' primer and a J-beta primer mix were used in a second PCR of roughly 7 to 12 cycles. TCRdb passed the 5' RACE reads through MiXCR, listing each CDR3 protein once. The table shows under 1,000,000 distinct CDR3 sequences, with about 42% occurring only once. Sequencing was done on a sample of blood. All receptors derive from a man older than 75 in good health.

J is TRBJ2-7 and V is TRBV29-1, with D maybe TRBD2 (6 bases). V lost 7 bases and J 5 bases, leaving 12 bases between the germline ends. Germline lookup yields CDR1 SQVTM and CDR2 ANQGSEA. The CDR3 is made up of 11 amino acids. CDR3 bases: TGCAGCGGGGTACTAGCCGACGAGCAGTACTTC. Translated, it gives CSGVLADEQYF.

The chain employs TRBV12-3 or TRBV12-4 and TRBJ2-1; possibly TRBD1 or TRBD2 for D (5 bases each). CDR3 length equals 18 residues. Trimming stripped 5 bases from V and 5 bases from J, with 25 bases between. CDR3 in amino acids: CASSSGREESPGNNEQFF. CDR3 sequence (DNA): TGTGCCAGCAGTAGCGGCAGGGAAGAGTCGCCAGGGAACAATGAGCAGTTCTTC.

A note on this clonotype: Since the CDR3 does not end with the conserved phenylalanine or tryptophan, this likely comes from a read error. This chain uses TRBV12-3 or TRBV12-4 with TRBJ2-3, with a weak D call TRBD1 (5 bases). CDR3 length: 14 amino acids. V was pared by 5 bases and J by 8 bases, with 17 bases between. The chain's CDR3 is CASSNPTDILTQYV. In nucleotides, the CDR3 is TGTGCCAGCAGTAATCCCACGGACATTCTTACGCAGTATGTT.

The chain employs TRBV20-1 and TRBJ2-1; TRBD2 is a possible D gene (6 bases). The J call is doubtful: the DNA matches TRBJ2-7 better. This CDR3 is built from 17 residues. Germline values: CDR1 DFQATT, CDR2 SNEGSKA (reference sequence). For the CDR3, the DNA is TGCAGTGCTAGAGTTGCTAGCGCTTCGAGCTCCTACAATGAGCAGTACTTC. This sequence encodes CSARVASASSSYNEQYF.

This clonotype was detected a few times. The V gene is TRBV7-3, the J gene TRBJ2-1; D unresolved. The CDR3 is made up of 15 amino acids. The V gene's germline CDR1 is SGHTA and CDR2 FQGTGA. Trimming took off 5 bases at V and 7 bases at J, with 18 bases between the two ends. The CDR3 DNA follows: TGTGCCAGCAGCACCACCCTGACCCGAATGAATGAGCAGTTCTTC. Protein: CASSTTLTRMNEQFF.

A single count supports this clonotype. V is TRBV28 and J is TRBJ2-5, with D perhaps TRBD1 or TRBD2 (5 bases each). The CDR3 loop spans 14 amino acids. Trimming removed 7 bases at V and 7 bases at J, with 19 bases between. Germline CDR1 and CDR2: MDHEN and SYDVKM. The CDR3 reads CASTPSDGTGTQYF. CDR3 DNA sequence: TGTGCCAGCACTCCCTCCGACGGGACGGGGACCCAGTACTTC.

V usage is TRBV20-1 and J usage is TRBJ2-7, with 8 bases lining up with TRBD2. The CDR3 spans 15 residues. Germline-derived CDR1 and CDR2 are DFQATT and SNEGSKA (reference sequence). J was trimmed by 6 bases and V by 0 bases; bases with no gene match: 10. The CDR3 here is CSARDLVSGVFEQYF. In DNA form, the CDR3 reads TGCAGTGCTAGAGATTTGGTTAGCGGGGTTTTCGAGCAGTACTTC.

This clonotype was found many times. This chain joins TRBV2 and TRBJ1-2; tentatively, D is TRBD1 (6 bases). The CDR3 runs 14 residues. The germline V and J ends were trimmed by 1 base and 5 bases, with 11 bases remaining between them. Germline V gene lookup returns CDR1 SNHLY and CDR2 FYNNEI. CDR3 coding DNA: TGTGCCAGCAGTGAAGGACAGGCCCGGTATGGCTACACCTTC. This codes for CASSEGQARYGYTF. Using reference TRBV2 and TRBJ1-2 for the parts outside the CDR3, the full variable domain is EPEVTQTPSHQVTQMGQEVILRCVPISNHLYFYWYRQILGQKVEFLVSFYNNEISEKSEIFDDQFSVERPDGSNFTLKIRSTKLEDSAMYFCASSEGQARYGYTFGSGTRLTVV.

The rearrangement links TRBV20-1 to TRBJ2-2, with 9 bases aligning to TRBD2. CDR1 and CDR2 (germline): DFQATT, SNEGSKA (reference sequence). The trim removed 0 bases at V and 5 bases at J, leaving 7 bases unmatched. This CDR3 has 16 residues. In DNA form, the CDR3 reads TGCAGTGCTAGAGATTTCGCGGGAGGGTTGACCGGGGAGCTGTTTTTT. Translated: CSARDFAGGLTGELFF.

CDR3 region: CASSFVSGTYEQYF. CDR3 DNA: TGTGCCAGCAGCTTTGTCTCCGGAACCTACGAGCAGTACTTC. This chain uses TRBV7-9 with TRBJ2-7; no reliable D call. Germline V gene sequence: CDR1 SEHNR, CDR2 FQNEAQ (reference sequence). The germline V and J ends were trimmed by 3 bases and 2 bases, with 11 bases remaining between them. CDR3 length: 14 amino acids.

This clonotype was counted many times. V gene TRBV2 combines with J gene TRBJ2-3; no clear D. CDR1 is SNHLY and CDR2 is FYNNEI in the germline V gene. Trimming removed 3 bases at V and 2 bases at J, with 12 bases between. The CDR3 covers 15 residues. CDR3 protein: CASSEERPPTDTQYF. The CDR3 coding sequence is TGTGCCAGCAGTGAGGAGCGACCTCCCACAGATACGCAGTATTTT.

This clonotype appeared a few times. This chain joins TRBV29-1 and TRBJ1-6, with a possible D match to TRBD1 (6 bases). The germline V gene encodes CDR1 SQVTM and CDR2 ANQGSEA. The CDR3 loop spans 13 amino acids. With 5 bases removed from V and 7 bases from J, the gap between germline ends came to 12 bases. Written as DNA, the CDR3 is TGCAGCGTTTCGACAGGAGGAAATTCACCCCTCCACTTT. It specifies CSVSTGGNSPLHF.

This clonotype occurred a few times. The chain combines TRBV7-7 with TRBJ2-2; TRBD1 or TRBD2 may be the D gene (6 bases each). Trimming pared 1 base from V and 5 bases from J, leaving 14 bases between. Per germline, CDR1 SSHAT and CDR2 FNYEAQ (reference sequence). The length of the CDR3 is 16 residues. This CDR3 is CASSLETGGVTGELFF. For the CDR3, the DNA is TGTGCCAGCAGCTTAGAGACAGGCGGGGTGACCGGGGAGCTGTTTTTT.

V is TRBV18 and J is TRBJ2-1; 9 bases are shared with TRBD2. The junction had 7 bases not matched to a gene; V was cut back by 0 bases and J by 4 bases. CDR3 length: 17 amino acids. Germline V CDR1 and CDR2: KGHSH, LQKENI. CDR3 region: CASSPPWSGRLYNEQFF. The CDR3 bases are TGTGCCAGCTCACCACCCTGGAGCGGGAGGTTGTACAATGAGCAGTTCTTC.

This clonotype was recorded a few times. The V call is TRBV4-3, the J call TRBJ2-7, with D maybe TRBD2 (5 bases). V was pared by 0 bases and J by 7 bases, with 10 bases between. This CDR3 spans 13 amino acids. The germline V gene has CDR1 LGHNA and CDR2 YSLEER. The DNA for the CDR3 is TGCGCCAGCAGCCAAGAAGGACTGGGAGAGCAGTACTTC. Its translation is CASSQEGLGEQYF.

The chain joins TRBV3-1 to TRBJ1-1; TRBD1 might be the D (6 bases). Germline CDR1 is LGHDT and CDR2 is YNNKEL (reference sequence). V gave up 1 base and J gave up 9 bases, with 15 bases separating them. The CDR3 consists of 14 residues. This CDR3 reads CASSQVEGGMKAFF. As DNA, the CDR3 is TGTGCCAGCAGCCAAGTAGAAGGGGGAATGAAAGCTTTCTTT.

J is TRBJ2-7 and V is TRBV4-3, with D uncertain. Germline V gene sequence: CDR1 LGHNA, CDR2 YSLEER. Trimming stripped 0 bases from V and 5 bases from J, with 17 bases between. CDR3 length equals 16 residues. DNA of the CDR3: TGCGCCAGCAGCCAAGATTTGGGTCAAGGCCTTGACGAGCAGTACTTC. Protein: CASSQDLGQGLDEQYF.

The rearrangement links TRBV29-1 to TRBJ1-4, with 7 bases aligning to TRBD1. CDR1 and CDR2 from the germline V gene are SQVTM and ANQGSEA. Germline trimming cut 7 bases from V and 5 bases from J; bases unmatched to any gene: 7. The CDR3 contains 13 residues. CDR3 nucleotide sequence: TGCAGCGCCACAGGGGTTGAGAATGAAAAACTGTTTTTT. Translated: CSATGVENEKLFF.

V usage is TRBV7-2 and J usage is TRBJ2-5, with D possibly being TRBD2 (6 bases). Trimming took off 8 bases at V and 3 bases at J, with 19 bases between the two ends. The CDR3 is 15 amino acids. Germline V gives CDR1 SGHTA, CDR2 FQGNSA. CDR3 DNA sequence: TGTGCCAGCGGAAGCAAACCCGGGGGAGAAGAGACCCAGTACTTC. The encoded protein is CASGSKPGGEETQYF.

The V gene is TRBV20-1, the J gene TRBJ2-1; TRBD2 might be the D (6 bases). CDR3 length equals 14 residues. V dropped 6 bases and J dropped 5 bases, with 17 bases sitting between them. Germline CDR1 and CDR2: DFQATT and SNEGSKA (reference sequence). CDR3 coding DNA: TGCAGTGCACCTCGACTAGGGCCCGACAATGAGCAGTTCTTC. Translated, it gives CSAPRLGPDNEQFF.

The chain couples TRBV2 to TRBJ2-1; 12 bases line up with TRBD2. With 8 bases clipped from V and 9 bases from J, the junction kept 14 bases outside the gene matches. Looked up from germline, CDR1 is SNHLY and CDR2 is FYNNEI. The CDR3 length is 16 residues. The CDR3, as DNA: TGTGCCAGCTTCTGGTCCGGGACTAGCGGGTTTCCTGAGCAGTTCTTC. As protein: CASFWSGTSGFPEQFF.

This clonotype came up a few times. The V and J genes are TRBV7-2 and TRBJ2-1; the D gene is possibly TRBD2 (6 bases). This CDR3 has 15 amino acids. Germline V CDR1 and CDR2: SGHTA, FQGNSA. V was cut by 2 bases and J by 7 bases, with 15 bases left in between. CDR3 nucleotide sequence: TGTGCCAGCAGCTTATCGCGGGGCTCGGGAAATGAGCAGTTCTTC. Translation: CASSLSRGSGNEQFF.

The table lists this clonotype with many counts. CDR3: CASSSGVGQGQETQYF. CDR3 sequence (DNA): TGTGCCAGCAGCTCGGGCGTGGGACAGGGGCAAGAGACCCAGTACTTC. The chain employs TRBV7-2 and TRBJ2-5, with 10 bases lining up with TRBD1. Germline CDR1 reads SGHTA; CDR2 reads FQGNSA. The J segment lost 2 bases and the V segment lost 4 bases, leaving 7 bases of the junction unmatched. The CDR3 runs to 16 residues. The full variable domain, rest sourced from reference TRBV7-2 and TRBJ2-5, is GAGVSQSPSNKVTEKGKDVELRCDPISGHTALYWYRQSLGQGLEFLIYFQGNSAPDKSGLPSDRFSAERTGGSVSTLTIQRTQQEDSAVYLCASSSGVGQGQETQYFGPGTRLLVL.